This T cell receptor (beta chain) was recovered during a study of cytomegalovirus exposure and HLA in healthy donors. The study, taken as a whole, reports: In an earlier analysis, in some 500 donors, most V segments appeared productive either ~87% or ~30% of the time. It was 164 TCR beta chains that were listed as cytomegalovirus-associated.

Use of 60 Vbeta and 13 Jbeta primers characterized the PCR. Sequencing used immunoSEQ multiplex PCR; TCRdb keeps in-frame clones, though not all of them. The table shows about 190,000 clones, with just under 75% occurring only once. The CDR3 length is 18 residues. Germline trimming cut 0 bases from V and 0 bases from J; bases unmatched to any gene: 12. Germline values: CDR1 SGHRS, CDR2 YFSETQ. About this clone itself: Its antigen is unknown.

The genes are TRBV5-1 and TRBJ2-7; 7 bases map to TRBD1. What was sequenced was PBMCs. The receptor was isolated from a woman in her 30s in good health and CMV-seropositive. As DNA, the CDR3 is TGCGCCAGCAGCTTGGCGTCGGCAGGGGGAGCTAACTCCTACGAGCAGTACTTC. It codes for CASSLASAGGANSYEQYF.